These 9 T cell receptor beta chains share one sample of origin, sequenced in a study of CXCR3-negative and CXCR3-positive naive CD8 T cells. UMI-labeled TRB cDNA libraries were prepared by 5' RACE. TCRdb reanalyzed the 5' RACE reads and collapses them to one entry per CDR3 protein, without DNA. The sample table sets out under 150,000 distinct CDR3 sequences. Their antigen targets remain unknown. Study outcomes and limitations: Hydrophobicity was higher for TRB CDR3s found in CXCR3-positive naive cells than in CXCR3-negative naive cells.

Material: naive CXCR3+ CD8+ T cells from blood. Regarding subset: CD45RO-CCR7+CD27+CD95- naive CD8+ T cells expressing CXCR3 (TNR3+). The source of these receptors is a human donor in good health. Some clones in this sample may be carry-over from other donors' samples.

The V gene is TRBV19, the J gene TRBJ1-2. The CDR3 spans 12 residues. Germline V gene sequence: CDR1 LNHDA, CDR2 SQIVND (reference sequence). The CDR3 sequence is CASIGRNYGYTF.

The rearrangement joins TRBV28 to TRBJ2-7; checking the TCRdb D call of TRBD1 is not possible without DNA. CDR1 and CDR2 from the germline V gene are MDHEN and SYDVKM. The CDR3 spans 13 residues. This CDR3 is CASSRGTETEQYF.

The chain has TRBV24-1 and TRBJ2-1; as DNA is missing, the TRBD1 call by TCRdb cannot be tested. There are 14 residues in the CDR3. The V gene's germline CDR1 is KGHDR and CDR2 SFDVKD. CDR3 sequence reads: CATSRDRAYNEQFF.

The chain is built from TRBV6-2 or TRBV6-3 and TRBJ2-7. Germline CDR1 is MNHEY and CDR2 is SVGEGT. CDR3 length: 12 amino acids. The CDR3 reads CASSYVDHEQYF.

The rearrangement joins TRBV29-1 to TRBJ2-7; TCRdb outputs TRBD1, but without DNA this stays unchecked. Looked up from germline, CDR1 is SQVTM and CDR2 is ANQGSEA. This CDR3 contains 14 residues. CDR3 loop: CSFKGGHGAREQYF.

This chain joins TRBV7-9 and TRBJ1-1; TCRdb selects TRBD1, and the lack of DNA leaves this call unchecked. CDR1 is SEHNR, CDR2 FQNEAQ, per germline (reference sequence). This CDR3 contains 17 residues. The CDR3 is CASSPVPGQGPNTEAFF.

The rearrangement joins TRBV11-2 to TRBJ2-1. The CDR3 runs 14 residues. Germline values: CDR1 SGHAT, CDR2 FQNNGV. CDR3 sequence reads: CASSLLEDWNELFF.

This chain connects TRBV20-1 to TRBJ2-2. The CDR3 has 15 residues. CDR1 and CDR2 (germline): DFQATT, SNEGSKA (reference sequence). The CDR3 here is CSAREGTFDTGELFF.

The rearrangement uses TRBV24-1 and TRBJ2-1; no DNA is available, so the TRBD1 call from TCRdb remains unchecked. Germline lookup yields CDR1 KGHDR and CDR2 SFDVKD. This CDR3 spans 14 amino acids. CDR3 amino acids: CATTPGTGGYEQFF.